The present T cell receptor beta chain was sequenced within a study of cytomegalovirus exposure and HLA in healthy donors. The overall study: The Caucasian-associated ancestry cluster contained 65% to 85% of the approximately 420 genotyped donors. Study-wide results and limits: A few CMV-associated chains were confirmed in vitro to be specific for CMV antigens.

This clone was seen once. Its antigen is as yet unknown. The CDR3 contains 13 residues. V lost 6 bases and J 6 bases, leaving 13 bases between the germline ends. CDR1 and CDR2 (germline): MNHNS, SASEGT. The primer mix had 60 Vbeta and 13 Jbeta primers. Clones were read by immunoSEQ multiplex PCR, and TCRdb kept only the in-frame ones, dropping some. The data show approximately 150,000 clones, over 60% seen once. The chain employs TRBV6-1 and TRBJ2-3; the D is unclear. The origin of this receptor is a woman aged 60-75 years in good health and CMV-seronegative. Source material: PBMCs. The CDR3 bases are TGTGCCAGCAGGATACTGAGTACGGATACGCAGTATTTT. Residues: CASRILSTDTQYF.